This TCR beta chain was observed in a study of CD8+ T cells in alopecia areata. The authors extracted RNA and reverse transcribed it into cDNA as the sequencing template. Libraries were prepared by immunoSEQ multiplex PCR; TCRdb keeps only in-frame clonotypes and omits some of them. Of roughly 190,000 clones listed, more than 55% are singletons. Treatment of the sample: oral pan-JAK inhibitor, 5-10 mg twice daily. The sequences come from CD4+ T cells sorted from blood, collected at week 4, from a patient treated with tofacitinib. This receptor was obtained from a human donor with alopecia areata.

In DNA form, the CDR3 reads TGCGCCAGCAGCCTTGCCCCGACGGGACTAGCGGGAGCTTCAGGAGCCTACGAGCAGTACTTC. It translates to CASSLAPTGLAGASGAYEQYF. The chain employs TRBV4-1 and TRBJ2-7; 14 nucleotides line up with TRBD2. J gave up 2 bases and V 4 bases, and 19 bases lay outside the gene matches. There are 21 residues in the CDR3. Germline V lookup: CDR1 MGHRA, CDR2 YSYEKL.